This T cell receptor beta chain originates from a study of T cell repertoires in cytomegalovirus infection. Turning to the study itself: Well-studied HLA-B-restricted CMV epitopes were used in the study alongside recently identified HLA-C-restricted ones. It was the public TCR beta signatures that indicated both CMV infection and matching HLA type. Study observations and caveats: Public TCR beta family frequency separated CMV-and-HLA carriers, including in an independent cohort. Dominant in the ex vivo response were TCR beta clonotypes restricted by HLA-C and specific for CMV.

About this clonotype: Its matching antigen is unknown.

MiXCR, applied by TCRdb to the reads, yields one record per CDR3 protein. The sample has roughly 570,000 distinct CDR3 sequences; under 45% are singletons. Germline CDR1 is SQVTM and CDR2 is ANQGSEA. The CDR3 length is 13 residues. Trimming removed 4 bases from V and 9 bases from J; junction bases left unmatched: 8. This receptor was obtained from a human donor in good health (CMV status not recorded). Some clones in this sample may be carry-over from other donors' samples. The sample was cultured PBMCs, taken from culture after CMV antigen stimulation. The V call is TRBV29-1, the J call TRBJ2-1, with 8 bases identical to TRBD2. CDR3 loop: CSVGQRERSEQFF. The CDR3 region has the DNA TGCAGCGTTGGGCAGCGGGAGAGGTCTGAGCAGTTCTTC.